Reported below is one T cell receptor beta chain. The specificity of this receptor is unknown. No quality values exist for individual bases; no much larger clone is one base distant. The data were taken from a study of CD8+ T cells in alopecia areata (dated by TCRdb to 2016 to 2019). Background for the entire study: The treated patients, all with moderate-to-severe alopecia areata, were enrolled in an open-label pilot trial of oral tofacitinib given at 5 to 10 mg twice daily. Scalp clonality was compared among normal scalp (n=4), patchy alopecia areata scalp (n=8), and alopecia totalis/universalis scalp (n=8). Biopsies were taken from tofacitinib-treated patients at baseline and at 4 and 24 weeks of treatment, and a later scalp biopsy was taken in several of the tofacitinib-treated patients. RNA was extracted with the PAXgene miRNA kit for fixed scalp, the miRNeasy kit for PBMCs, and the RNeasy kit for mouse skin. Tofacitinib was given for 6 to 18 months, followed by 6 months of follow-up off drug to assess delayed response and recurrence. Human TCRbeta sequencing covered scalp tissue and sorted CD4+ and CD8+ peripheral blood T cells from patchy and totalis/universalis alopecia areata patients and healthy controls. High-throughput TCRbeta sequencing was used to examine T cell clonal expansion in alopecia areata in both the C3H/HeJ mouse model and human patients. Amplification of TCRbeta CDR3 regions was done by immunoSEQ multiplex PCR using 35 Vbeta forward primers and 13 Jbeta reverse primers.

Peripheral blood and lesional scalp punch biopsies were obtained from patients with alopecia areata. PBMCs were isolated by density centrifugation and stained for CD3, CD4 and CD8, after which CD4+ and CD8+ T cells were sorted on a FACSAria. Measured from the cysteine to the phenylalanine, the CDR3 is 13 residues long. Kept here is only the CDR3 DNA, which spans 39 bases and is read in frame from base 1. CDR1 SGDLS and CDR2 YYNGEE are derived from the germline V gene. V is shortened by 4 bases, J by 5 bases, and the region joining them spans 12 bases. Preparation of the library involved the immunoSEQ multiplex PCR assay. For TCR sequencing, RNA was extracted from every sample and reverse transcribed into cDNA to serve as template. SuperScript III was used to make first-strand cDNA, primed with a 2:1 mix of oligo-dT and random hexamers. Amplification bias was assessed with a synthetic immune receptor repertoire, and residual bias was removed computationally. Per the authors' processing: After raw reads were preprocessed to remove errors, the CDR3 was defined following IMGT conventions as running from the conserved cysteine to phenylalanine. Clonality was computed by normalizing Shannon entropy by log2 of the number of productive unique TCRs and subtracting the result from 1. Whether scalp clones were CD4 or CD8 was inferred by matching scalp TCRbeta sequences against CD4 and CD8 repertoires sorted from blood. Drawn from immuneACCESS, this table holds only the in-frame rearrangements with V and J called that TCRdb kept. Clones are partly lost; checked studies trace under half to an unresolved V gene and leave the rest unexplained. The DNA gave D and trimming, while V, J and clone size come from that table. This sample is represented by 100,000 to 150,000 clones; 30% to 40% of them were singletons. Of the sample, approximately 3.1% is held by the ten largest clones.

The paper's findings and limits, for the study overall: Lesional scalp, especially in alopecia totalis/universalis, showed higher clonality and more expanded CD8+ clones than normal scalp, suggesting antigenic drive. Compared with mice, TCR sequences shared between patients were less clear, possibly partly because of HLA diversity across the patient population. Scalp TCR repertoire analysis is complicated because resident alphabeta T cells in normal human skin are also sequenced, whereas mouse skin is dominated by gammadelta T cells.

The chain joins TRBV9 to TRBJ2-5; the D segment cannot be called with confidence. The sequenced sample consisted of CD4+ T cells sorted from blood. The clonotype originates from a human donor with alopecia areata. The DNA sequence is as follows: TGTGCCAGCAGCCCTGATGCCTGGGAGACCCAGTACTTC. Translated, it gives CASSPDAWETQYF.